This T cell receptor (beta chain) came from a study of blood T cell repertoires in COVID-19. The data were produced by immunoSEQ multiplex PCR, yet TCRdb's version contains in-frame clones alone and is incomplete. The data show 130,000 or so clones, with about 86% seen just once and about 2.1% held by the top ten. Germline V gene data show CDR1 as ENHRY and CDR2 as SYGVKD. The CDR3 has 13 residues. V lost 5 bases and J lost 5, with 13 bases in between. Material for sequencing was peripheral blood. The chain links TRBV10-3 to TRBJ2-7, with D perhaps TRBD1 (6 bases). This clonotype was sampled from a woman aged 50 to 65 with acute or convalescent COVID-19. CDR3 residues: CAISQQGENEQYF. The CDR3 DNA reads as TGTGCCATCAGTCAACAGGGAGAGAACGAGCAGTACTTC.